Sequencing of this T cell receptor beta chain was carried out in a study of T cell repertoires in cytomegalovirus infection. TCRdb processed the reads anew with MiXCR; each CDR3 protein has one entry. The profile shows some 940,000 distinct CDR3 sequences, 25% to 40% of them singletons. To note about this clonotype: Its antigen is currently unknown.

Findings and caveats of the study: HLA-C-restricted TCR beta clonotypes specific for CMV led the ex vivo response.

This TCR came from a human donor in good health (CMV status not recorded). Some clones in this sample may be carry-over from other donors' samples. Material: cultured CD8+ T cells from PBMCs, obtained from culture after CMV antigen stimulation.

The CDR3 coding sequence is TGTGCCAGTAGTATTCCGGGACAGGAACAATTCGGCTACACCTTC. Translating it yields CASSIPGQEQFGYTF. This chain joins TRBV19 and TRBJ1-2; 8 nucleotides line up with TRBD1. The CDR3 spans 15 residues. Germline CDR1 LNHDA, CDR2 SQIVND (reference sequence). J was trimmed by 8 bases and V by 3 bases; bases with no gene match: 11.